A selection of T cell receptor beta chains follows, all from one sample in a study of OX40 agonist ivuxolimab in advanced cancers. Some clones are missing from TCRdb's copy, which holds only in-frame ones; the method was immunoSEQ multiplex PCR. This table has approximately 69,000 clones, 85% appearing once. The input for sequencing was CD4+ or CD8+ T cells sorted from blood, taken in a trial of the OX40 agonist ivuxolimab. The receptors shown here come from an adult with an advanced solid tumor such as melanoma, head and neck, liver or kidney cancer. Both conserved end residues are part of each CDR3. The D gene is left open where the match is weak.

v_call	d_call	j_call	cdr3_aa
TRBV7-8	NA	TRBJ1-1	CASSLRLGEAFF
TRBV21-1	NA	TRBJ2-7	CASSKRSSEQYF
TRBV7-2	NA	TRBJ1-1	CASSFQLAVMNTEAFF
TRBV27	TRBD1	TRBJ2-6	CASSFSDRPAGANVLTF
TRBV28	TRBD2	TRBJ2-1	CASSKTSGTVYNEQFF
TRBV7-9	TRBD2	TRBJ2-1	CASSLAVEQFF
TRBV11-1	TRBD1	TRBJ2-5	CASSLGDRGSQETQYF
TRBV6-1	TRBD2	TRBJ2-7	CASRLGEGSYEQYF
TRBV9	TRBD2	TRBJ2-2	CASSVQPRVRTSGKTGELFF
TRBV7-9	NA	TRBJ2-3	CASSSFTDTQYF
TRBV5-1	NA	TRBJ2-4	CASSLDADFYKNIQYF
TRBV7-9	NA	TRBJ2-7	CASNPGLRDYEQYF